The 17 T cell receptor beta chains reported below all come from one sample, sequenced in a study of T cells in Graves' hyperthyroidism and ophthalmopathy. Amplification targeted TCR beta CDR3 regions from RNA transcripts. The study used the HTBI primer set for a first-round RT-PCR of the TCR CDR3. MiXCR, run by TCRdb on the multiplex PCR reads, gives a single entry per CDR3 protein. Of 700,000 or so distinct CDR3 sequences detected, about 15% appear once; the ten largest clones hold around 12%. What was sequenced was blood. These receptors were taken from a woman between 45 and 60 years old with Graves' ophthalmopathy.

This clonotype was observed at least ten times. This chain uses TRBV5-6 with TRBJ2-3, with 9 bases aligning to TRBD2. This CDR3 region has 14 residues. Germline CDR1 and CDR2: SGHDT and YYEEEE. V gave up 4 bases and J gave up 6 bases; unmatched junction bases: 6. CDR3 DNA sequence: TGTGCCAGCAGCGCCCTAGCGGGATCGGATACGCAGTATTTT. It translates to CASSALAGSDTQYF.

Written as DNA, the CDR3 is TGTGCCAGCAGCGTAGGCACGGGATGGTCCTATAATTCACCCCTCCACTTT. It yields the protein CASSVGTGWSYNSPLHF. V and J are TRBV9 and TRBJ1-6; no firm D call. Trimming shortened V by 0 bases and J by 1 base, and 11 bases separated the two germline ends. From germline, CDR1 is SGDLS and CDR2 YYNGEE. This CDR3 is built from 17 residues.

This chain joins TRBV11-2 and TRBJ2-1; 10 nucleotides agree with TRBD2. CDR3 size: 14 residues. Trimming at V came to 8 bases and at J to 7 bases, leaving 8 bases not matched to a gene. The V gene's germline CDR1 is SGHAT and CDR2 FQNNGV. CDR3 protein: CASGLAGGGNEQFF. The CDR3 DNA follows: TGTGCCAGCGGATTAGCGGGAGGTGGGAATGAGCAGTTCTTC.

About this clonotype itself: An end of the junction differs from the germline gene, which may be a read error. CDR3: CASSRGQGNSDEQYF. In nucleotides, the CDR3 is TGCGCCAGCAGTCGGGGACAGGGCAATTCCGACGAGCAGTACTTC. V and J are TRBV12-3 or TRBV12-4 and TRBJ2-7; 9 bases are shared with TRBD1. This CDR3 is built from 15 residues.

Only a few counts were recorded for this clonotype. V gene TRBV10-1 combines with J gene TRBJ2-7; D may be TRBD2 (6 bases). Germline V gene data show CDR1 as WNHNN and CDR2 as SYGVQD (reference sequence). The V and J ends lost 5 bases and 0 bases respectively, with 11 bases between them. This CDR3 has 14 residues. The CDR3 nucleotides read TGCGCCAGCAGTCATCAGGGACTCTCCTACGAGCAGTACTTC. It codes for CASSHQGLSYEQYF.

In this sample, this clonotype turned up many times. CDR3 DNA: TGTGCCAGCATCAATTCCAGGGGGCTGGACGGGGAGCTGTTTTTT. Amino acids: CASINSRGLDGELFF. The chain has TRBV28 and TRBJ2-2; 8 nucleotides align to TRBD1. From germline, CDR1 is MDHEN and CDR2 SYDVKM. Germline trimming cut 7 bases from V and 7 bases from J; bases unmatched to any gene: 11. This CDR3 region has 15 residues.

This clonotype was picked up many times. The chain uses TRBV20-1 and TRBJ2-7; D possibly uses TRBD1 or TRBD2 (5 bases each). Germline assignment: CDR1 DFQATT and CDR2 SNEGSKA (reference sequence). V dropped 2 bases and J dropped 2 bases, with 7 bases sitting between them. The CDR3 consists of 12 residues. Written as DNA, the CDR3 is TGCAGTGCTAGAAAGGGACCCTACGAGCAGTACTTC. Translation: CSARKGPYEQYF.

This clonotype was recorded many times. The rearrangement uses TRBV20-1 and TRBJ2-7, with TRBD1 matching over 7 bases. Losses at the gene ends were 3 bases for V and 4 bases for J; bases not matched to a gene: 12. The CDR3 covers 15 residues. In germline, CDR1 is DFQATT, CDR2 SNEGSKA (reference sequence). The CDR3 sequence is CSARVGQAFGYEQYF. DNA for the CDR3: TGCAGTGCTAGGGTAGGACAGGCTTTCGGGTACGAGCAGTACTTC.

In its sample, this clonotype was seen many times. V usage is TRBV5-1 and J usage is TRBJ2-7; TRBD2 aligns across 10 bases. This CDR3 spans 17 amino acids. The germline gives CDR1 SGHRS, CDR2 YFSETQ. Losses at the gene ends were 0 bases for V and 6 bases for J; bases not matched to a gene: 12. This CDR3 is CASSLVGVAGGLLEQYF. The CDR3 DNA is TGCGCCAGCAGCTTGGTAGGGGTAGCGGGAGGACTCCTCGAGCAGTACTTC.

This clonotype was recorded many times. This rearrangement joins TRBV20-1 to TRBJ1-4; D is perhaps TRBD1 (6 bases). There are 13 residues in the CDR3. V was shortened by 3 bases and J by 4 bases, with 9 bases between the two germline ends. CDR1 is DFQATT, CDR2 SNEGSKA, per germline (reference sequence). The CDR3 region has the DNA TGCAGTGCTAGGACAGGAGTTAATGAAAAACTGTTTTTT. It codes for CSARTGVNEKLFF.

In its sample, this clonotype was seen many times. V is TRBV5-1 and J is TRBJ2-1, with 11 bases matching TRBD2. Unmatched junction bases numbered 9, after V lost 4 bases and J lost 6 bases. From germline, CDR1 is SGHRS and CDR2 YFSETQ. The CDR3 extends over 16 amino acids. CDR3 in amino acids: CASSPGASGRPNEQFF. DNA of the CDR3: TGCGCCAGCAGCCCTGGGGCTAGCGGGAGGCCCAATGAGCAGTTCTTC. Complete variable domain (other parts from reference TRBV5-1 and TRBJ2-1): KAGVTQTPRYLIKTRGQQVTLSCSPISGHRSVSWYQQTPGQGLQFLFEYFSETQRNKGNFPGRFSGRQFSNSRSEMNVSTLELGDSALYLCASSPGASGRPNEQFFGPGTRLTVL.

This clonotype was seen repeatedly, ten times or more. The rearrangement joins TRBV7-2 to TRBJ2-7; 13 bases are shared with TRBD2. CDR3 size: 19 residues. From germline, CDR1 is SGHTA and CDR2 FQGNSA. The J segment lost 0 bases and the V segment lost 1 base, leaving 9 bases of the junction unmatched. CDR3 nucleotides: TGTGCCAGCAGCTTAGTGGTACTAGCGGGAGGGCCTTTCTCCTACGAGCAGTACTTC. Translation gives CASSLVVLAGGPFSYEQYF.

The chain combines TRBV7-3 with TRBJ2-4; 11 nucleotides match TRBD2. Per germline, CDR1 SGHTA and CDR2 FQGTGA. The CDR3 covers 12 residues. The V and J ends lost 5 bases and 15 bases, in that order; junction bases with no gene match: 6. This chain's CDR3 is CASSPTSGSLYF. As DNA, the CDR3 is TGTGCCAGCAGCCCAACTAGCGGGAGCTTGTACTTC.

This clonotype was seen a handful of times. The chain employs TRBV24-1 and TRBJ1-5; 9 positions agree with TRBD1. The trim removed 4 bases at V and 7 bases at J, leaving 7 bases unmatched. Per the germline V gene, CDR1 is KGHDR and CDR2 is SFDVKD. The length of the CDR3 is 15 residues. The CDR3 bases are TGTGCCACCAGTGACCCGACAGGGGGGGACCAGCCCCAGCATTTT. Residues: CATSDPTGGDQPQHF.

This clonotype was seen many times. The chain couples TRBV27 to TRBJ2-1; 12 bases fit TRBD2. Losses at the gene ends were 7 bases for V and 9 bases for J; bases not matched to a gene: 4. The CDR3 is 13 amino acids. CDR1 MNHEY and CDR2 SMNVEV come from the germline V gene (reference sequence). The CDR3 region has the DNA TGTGCCAGCAATCTAGCGGGAGGGGGTGAGCAGTTCTTC. It yields the protein CASNLAGGGEQFF.

This clonotype showed up many times. The gene calls are TRBV6-5 and TRBJ2-3; 10 positions agree with TRBD2. The CDR3 spans 17 residues. Trimming cost V 0 bases and J 4 bases; bases outside gene matches: 7. Germline values: CDR1 MNHEY, CDR2 SVGAGI. In DNA form, the CDR3 reads TGTGCCAGCAGTTACTCATGGGCTAGCGGGAGTTCAGATACGCAGTATTTT. Translated: CASSYSWASGSSDTQYF.

This clonotype was counted many times. V and J are TRBV12-3 or TRBV12-4 and TRBJ1-2; D unresolved. The CDR3 is made up of 16 amino acids. V was cut by 7 bases and J by 8 bases, with 26 bases left in between. Here the CDR3 DNA reads TGTGCCAGCACCAAATTCACGGAATCTCATCATCAGGGCTACACCTTC. This sequence encodes CASTKFTESHHQGYTF.